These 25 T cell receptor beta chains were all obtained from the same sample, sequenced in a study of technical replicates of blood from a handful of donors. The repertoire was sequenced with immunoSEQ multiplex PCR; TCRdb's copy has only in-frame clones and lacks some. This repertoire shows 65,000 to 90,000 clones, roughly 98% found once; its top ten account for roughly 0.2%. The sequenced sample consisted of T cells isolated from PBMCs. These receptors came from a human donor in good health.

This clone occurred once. The CDR3 protein is CASSYSGGYEQYF. The CDR3, as DNA: TGTGCCAGCAGTTATTCCGGGGGCTACGAGCAGTACTTC. V usage is TRBV27 and J usage is TRBJ2-7; D might be TRBD2 (6 bases). From germline, CDR1 is MNHEY and CDR2 SMNVEV (reference sequence). The CDR3 is made up of 13 amino acids. Trimming cost V 4 bases and J 3 bases, with 10 bases left between them.

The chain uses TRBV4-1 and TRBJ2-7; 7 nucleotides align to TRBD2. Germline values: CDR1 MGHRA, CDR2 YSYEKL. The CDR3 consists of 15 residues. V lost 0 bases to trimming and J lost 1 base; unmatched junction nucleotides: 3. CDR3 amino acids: CASSQDWRESYEQYF. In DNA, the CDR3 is TGCGCCAGCAGCCAAGATTGGCGGGAGTCCTACGAGCAGTACTTC.

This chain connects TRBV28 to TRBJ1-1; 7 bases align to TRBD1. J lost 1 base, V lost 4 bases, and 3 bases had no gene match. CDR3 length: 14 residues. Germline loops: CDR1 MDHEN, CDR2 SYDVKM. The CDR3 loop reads CASSWTGGNTEAFF. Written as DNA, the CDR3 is TGTGCCAGCAGTTGGACAGGCGGGAACACTGAAGCTTTCTTT. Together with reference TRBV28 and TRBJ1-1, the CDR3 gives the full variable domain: DVKVTQSSRYLVKRTGEKVFLECVQDMDHENMFWYRQDPGLGLRLIYFSYDVKMKEKGDIPEGYSVSREKKERFSLILESASTNQTSMYLCASSWTGGNTEAFFGQGTRLTVV.

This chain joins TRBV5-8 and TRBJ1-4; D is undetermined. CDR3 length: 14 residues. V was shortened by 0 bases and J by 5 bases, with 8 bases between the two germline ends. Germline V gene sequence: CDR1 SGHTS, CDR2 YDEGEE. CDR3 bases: TGTGCCAGCAGCTTGGTCAGTTGGAATGAAAAACTGTTTTTT. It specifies CASSLVSWNEKLFF.

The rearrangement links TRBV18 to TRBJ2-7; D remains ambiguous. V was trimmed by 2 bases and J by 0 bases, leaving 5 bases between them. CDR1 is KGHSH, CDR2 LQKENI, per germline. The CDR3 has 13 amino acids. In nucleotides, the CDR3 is TGTGCCAGCTCACCAACTACCTCCTACGAGCAGTACTTC. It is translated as CASSPTTSYEQYF.

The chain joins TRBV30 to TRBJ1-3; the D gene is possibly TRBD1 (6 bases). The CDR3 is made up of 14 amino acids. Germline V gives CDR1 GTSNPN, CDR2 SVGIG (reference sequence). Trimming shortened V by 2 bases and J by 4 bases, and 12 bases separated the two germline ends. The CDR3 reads CAWSTRGKGNTIYF. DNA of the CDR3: TGTGCCTGGAGTACCAGGGGAAAAGGAAACACCATATATTTT. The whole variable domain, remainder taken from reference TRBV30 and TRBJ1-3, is SQTIHQWPATLVQPVGSPLSLECTVEGTSNPNLYWYRQAAGRGLQLLFYSVGIGQISSEVPQNLSASRPQDRQFILSSKKLLLSDSGFYLCAWSTRGKGNTIYFGEGSWLTVV.

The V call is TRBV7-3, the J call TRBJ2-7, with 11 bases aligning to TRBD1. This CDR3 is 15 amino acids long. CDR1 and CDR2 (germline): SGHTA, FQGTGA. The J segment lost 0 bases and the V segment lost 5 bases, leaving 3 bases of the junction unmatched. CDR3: CASSGGTGGSYEQYF. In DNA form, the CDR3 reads TGTGCCAGCAGCGGTGGGACAGGGGGCTCCTACGAGCAGTACTTC.

The chain's CDR3 is CASSLTVFQETQYF. DNA of the CDR3: TGCGCCAGCAGCCTTACGGTTTTCCAAGAGACCCAGTACTTC. J is TRBJ2-5 and V is TRBV4-3; D is undetermined. Germline CDR1 and CDR2: LGHNA and YSLEER. V was clipped by 4 bases and J by 1 base, with 10 bases between them. The CDR3 is made up of 14 amino acids.

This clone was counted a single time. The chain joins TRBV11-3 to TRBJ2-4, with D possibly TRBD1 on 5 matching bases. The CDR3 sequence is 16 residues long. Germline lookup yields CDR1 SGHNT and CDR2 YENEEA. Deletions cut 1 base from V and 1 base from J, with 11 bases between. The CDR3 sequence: CASSLGGGGAKNIQYF. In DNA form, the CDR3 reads TGTGCCAGCAGCTTAGGGGGCGGTGGGGCCAAAAACATTCAGTACTTC.

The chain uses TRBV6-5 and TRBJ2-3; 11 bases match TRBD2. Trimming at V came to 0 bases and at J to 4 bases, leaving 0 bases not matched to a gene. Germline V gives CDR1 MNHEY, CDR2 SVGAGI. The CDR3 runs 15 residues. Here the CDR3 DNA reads TGTGCCAGCAGTTACTCTAGCGGGAGGGCAGATACGCAGTATTTT. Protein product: CASSYSSGRADTQYF.

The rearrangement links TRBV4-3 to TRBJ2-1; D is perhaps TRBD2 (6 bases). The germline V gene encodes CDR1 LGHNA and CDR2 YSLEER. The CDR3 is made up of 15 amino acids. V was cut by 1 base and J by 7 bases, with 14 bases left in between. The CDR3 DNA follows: TGCGCCAGCAGCCAAGCTACTAGCCCGACTAATGAGCAGTTCTTC. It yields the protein CASSQATSPTNEQFF.

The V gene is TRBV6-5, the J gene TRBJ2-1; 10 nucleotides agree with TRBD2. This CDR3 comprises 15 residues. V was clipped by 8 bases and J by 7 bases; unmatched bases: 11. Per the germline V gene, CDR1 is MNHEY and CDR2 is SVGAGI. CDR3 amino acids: CASGSSSGRVNEQFF. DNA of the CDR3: TGTGCCAGCGGCAGTTCTAGCGGGAGAGTTAATGAGCAGTTCTTC.

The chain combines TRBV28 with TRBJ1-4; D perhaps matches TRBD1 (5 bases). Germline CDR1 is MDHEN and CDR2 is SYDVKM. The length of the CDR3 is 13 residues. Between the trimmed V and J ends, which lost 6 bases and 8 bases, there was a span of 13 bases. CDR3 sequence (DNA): TGTGCCAGCAGGGGGGGGAGTTACGAAAAACTGTTTTTT. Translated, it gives CASRGGSYEKLFF.

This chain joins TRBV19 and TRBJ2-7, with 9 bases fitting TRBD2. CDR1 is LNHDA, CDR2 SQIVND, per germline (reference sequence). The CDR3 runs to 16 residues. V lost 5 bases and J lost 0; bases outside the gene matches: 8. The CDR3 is CASSFRLAVTSYEQYF. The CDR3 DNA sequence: TGTGCCAGTAGTTTTAGACTAGCGGTAACCTCCTACGAGCAGTACTTC.

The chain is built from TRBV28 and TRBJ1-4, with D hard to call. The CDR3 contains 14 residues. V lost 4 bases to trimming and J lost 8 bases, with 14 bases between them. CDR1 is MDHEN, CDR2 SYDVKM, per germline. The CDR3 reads CASSSLEGLEKLFF. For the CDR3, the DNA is TGTGCCAGCAGTTCCCTAGAGGGATTGGAAAAACTGTTTTTT.

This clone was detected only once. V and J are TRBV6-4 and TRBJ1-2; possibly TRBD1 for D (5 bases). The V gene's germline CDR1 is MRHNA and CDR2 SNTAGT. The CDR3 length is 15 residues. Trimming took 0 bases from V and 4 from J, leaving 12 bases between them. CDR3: CASSDSQGVGYGYTF. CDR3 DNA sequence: TGTGCCAGCAGTGACTCGCAAGGGGTTGGCTATGGCTACACCTTC.

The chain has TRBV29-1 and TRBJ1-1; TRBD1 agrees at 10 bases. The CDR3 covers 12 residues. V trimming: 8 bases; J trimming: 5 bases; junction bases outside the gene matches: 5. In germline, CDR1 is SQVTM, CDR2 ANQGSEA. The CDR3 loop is CSLRQGATEAFF. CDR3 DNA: TGCAGCCTACGACAGGGGGCTACTGAAGCTTTCTTT.

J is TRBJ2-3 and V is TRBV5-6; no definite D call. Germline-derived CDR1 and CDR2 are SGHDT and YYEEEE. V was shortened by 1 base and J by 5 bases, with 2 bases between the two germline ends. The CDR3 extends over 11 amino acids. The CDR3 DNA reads TGTGCCAGCAGCTTGCTAGATACGCAGTATTTT. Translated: CASSLLDTQYF.

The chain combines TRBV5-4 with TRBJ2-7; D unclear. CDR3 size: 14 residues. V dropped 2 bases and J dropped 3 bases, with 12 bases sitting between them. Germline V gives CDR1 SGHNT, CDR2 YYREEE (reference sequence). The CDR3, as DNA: TGTGCCAGCAGCTTTGATCAGGAAAGCTACGAGCAGTACTTC. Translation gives CASSFDQESYEQYF.

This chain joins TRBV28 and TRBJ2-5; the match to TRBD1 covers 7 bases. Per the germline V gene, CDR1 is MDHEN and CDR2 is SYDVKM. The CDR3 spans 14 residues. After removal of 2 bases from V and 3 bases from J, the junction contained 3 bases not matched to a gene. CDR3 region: CASSLLDREETQYF. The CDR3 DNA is TGTGCCAGCAGTTTACTTGACAGGGAAGAGACCCAGTACTTC. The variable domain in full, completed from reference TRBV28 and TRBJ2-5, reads DVKVTQSSRYLVKRTGEKVFLECVQDMDHENMFWYRQDPGLGLRLIYFSYDVKMKEKGDIPEGYSVSREKKERFSLILESASTNQTSMYLCASSLLDREETQYFGPGTRLLVL.

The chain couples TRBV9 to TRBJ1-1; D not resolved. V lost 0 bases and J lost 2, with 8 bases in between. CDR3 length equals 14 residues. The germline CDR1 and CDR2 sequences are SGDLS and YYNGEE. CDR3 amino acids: CASSVVGSNTEAFF. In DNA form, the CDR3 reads TGTGCCAGCAGCGTAGTGGGCAGCAACACTGAAGCTTTCTTT. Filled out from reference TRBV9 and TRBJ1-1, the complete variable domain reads DSGVTQTPKHLITATGQRVTLRCSPRSGDLSVYWYQQSLDQGLQFLIQYYNGEERAKGNILERFSAQQFPDLHSELNLSSLELGDSALYFCASSVVGSNTEAFFGQGTRLTVV.

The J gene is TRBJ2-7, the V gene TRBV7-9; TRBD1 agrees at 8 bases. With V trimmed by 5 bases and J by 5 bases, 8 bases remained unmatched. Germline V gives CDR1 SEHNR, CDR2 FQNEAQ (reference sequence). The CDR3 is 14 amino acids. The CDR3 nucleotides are TGTGCCAGCAGCCCGGACAGGGAACTTGACGAGCAGTACTTC. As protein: CASSPDRELDEQYF.

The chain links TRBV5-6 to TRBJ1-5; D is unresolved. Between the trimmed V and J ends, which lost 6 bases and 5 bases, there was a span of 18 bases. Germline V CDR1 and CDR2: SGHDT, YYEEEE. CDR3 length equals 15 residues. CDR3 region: CASTSRVQLDQPQHF. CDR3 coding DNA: TGTGCCAGCACCTCCCGGGTGCAGCTCGATCAGCCCCAGCATTTT.

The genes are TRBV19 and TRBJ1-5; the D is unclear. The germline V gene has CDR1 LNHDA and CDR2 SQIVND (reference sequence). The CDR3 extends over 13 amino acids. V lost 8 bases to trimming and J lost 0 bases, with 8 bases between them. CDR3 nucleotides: TGTGCCAGTGTACACCATAGCAATCAGCCCCAGCATTTT. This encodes CASVHHSNQPQHF.

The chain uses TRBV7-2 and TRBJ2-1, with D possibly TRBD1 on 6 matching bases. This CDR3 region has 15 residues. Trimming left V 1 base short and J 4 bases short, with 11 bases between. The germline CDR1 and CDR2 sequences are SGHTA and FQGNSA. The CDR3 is CASSLGQGLYNEQFF. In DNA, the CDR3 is TGTGCCAGCAGCTTAGGCCAGGGGCTTTACAATGAGCAGTTCTTC.